Listed here are 32 T cell receptor beta chains from one sample, sequenced in a study of OX40 agonist ivuxolimab in advanced cancers. Data came from immunoSEQ multiplex PCR; TCRdb stores just in-frame clones and leaves some out. The sample records under 90,000 clones, 70% to 90% being singletons. The material was CD4+ or CD8+ T cells sorted from blood, obtained in a trial of the OX40 agonist ivuxolimab. Receptors were obtained from an adult with an advanced solid tumor such as melanoma, head and neck, liver or kidney cancer.

This chain connects TRBV7-3 to TRBJ2-1, with D possibly being TRBD1 (6 bases). In germline, CDR1 is SGHTA, CDR2 FQGTGA. The V gene lost 1 base and the J gene lost 5 bases, with 24 bases spanning the gap. This CDR3 contains 19 residues. The CDR3 loop is CASSLRPLTPRGVDNEQFF. CDR3 nucleotides: TGTGCCAGCAGCTTAAGGCCCCTCACCCCCAGGGGTGTTGACAATGAGCAGTTCTTC.

The rearrangement joins TRBV7-9 to TRBJ1-2, with D unresolved. V gave up 5 bases and J gave up 0 bases, with 4 bases separating them. Germline V lookup: CDR1 SEHNR, CDR2 FQNEAQ (reference sequence). The CDR3 covers 12 residues. The CDR3 sequence is CASSAANYGYTF. Here the CDR3 DNA reads TGTGCCAGCAGCGCAGCTAACTATGGCTACACCTTC.

This chain joins TRBV11-3 and TRBJ2-5; 9 nucleotides match TRBD2. This CDR3 spans 15 amino acids. CDR1 is SGHNT, CDR2 YENEEA, per germline. The V segment lost 5 bases and the J segment 2 bases; nucleotides outside the gene matches: 6. The DNA of the CDR3 is TGTGCCAGCAGCCTTAGCGGGGGTAAGCAAGAGACCCAGTACTTC. It specifies CASSLSGGKQETQYF.

This chain links TRBV28 with TRBJ2-7; no clear D. The germline V gene encodes CDR1 MDHEN and CDR2 SYDVKM. The CDR3 is made up of 13 amino acids. Trimming left V 6 bases short and J 3 bases short, with 12 bases between. This CDR3 reads CASSRTEFYEQYF. The CDR3 coding sequence is TGTGCCAGCAGCAGGACGGAATTCTACGAGCAGTACTTC. Together with reference TRBV28 and TRBJ2-7, the CDR3 gives the full variable domain: DVKVTQSSRYLVKRTGEKVFLECVQDMDHENMFWYRQDPGLGLRLIYFSYDVKMKEKGDIPEGYSVSREKKERFSLILESASTNQTSMYLCASSRTEFYEQYFGPGTRLTVT.

The J gene is TRBJ2-1, the V gene TRBV4-3; D gene unclear. Germline V gene sequence: CDR1 LGHNA, CDR2 YSLEER. The CDR3 contains 15 residues. Between the trimmed V and J ends, which lost 1 base and 2 bases, there was a span of 9 bases. The CDR3 nucleotides read TGCGCCAGCAGCCAAGGGCTTCCCCCCTACAATGAGCAGTTCTTC. It encodes CASSQGLPPYNEQFF.

This clone was detected only once. The V and J genes are TRBV5-1 and TRBJ1-1; perhaps TRBD1 as D (6 bases). Trimming cost V 4 bases and J 5 bases, with 18 bases left between them. Per germline, CDR1 SGHRS and CDR2 YFSETQ. The CDR3 contains 15 residues. The CDR3 here is CASSPERGGGTEAFF. In nucleotides, the CDR3 is TGCGCCAGCAGCCCCGAAAGGGGGGGTGGGACTGAAGCTTTCTTT. Variable domain in full (rest from reference TRBV5-1 and TRBJ1-1): KAGVTQTPRYLIKTRGQQVTLSCSPISGHRSVSWYQQTPGQGLQFLFEYFSETQRNKGNFPGRFSGRQFSNSRSEMNVSTLELGDSALYLCASSPERGGGTEAFFGQGTRLTVV.

This rearrangement joins TRBV6-5 to TRBJ1-2; D remains unclear. Germline V gene sequence: CDR1 MNHEY, CDR2 SVGAGI. The CDR3 has 14 residues. V lost 4 bases to trimming and J lost 5 bases, with 14 bases between them. The CDR3 sequence: CASSSGSASYGYTF. The CDR3 DNA reads TGTGCCAGCAGTTCCGGATCGGCATCTTATGGCTACACCTTC.

CDR3 region: CASRPGTGRNEQFF. The CDR3 DNA reads as TGTGCCAGTAGGCCCGGGACAGGGAGAAATGAGCAGTTCTTC. This sequence joins TRBV19 and TRBJ2-1, with 9 positions matching TRBD1. Germline assignment: CDR1 LNHDA and CDR2 SQIVND (reference sequence). With 6 bases clipped from V and 7 bases from J, the junction kept 7 bases outside the gene matches. This CDR3 has 14 amino acids.

CDR3 bases: TGTGCCAGCAGTGAATTTGGGACTAGCGGGCCAGATACGCAGTATTTT. Residues: CASSEFGTSGPDTQYF. This chain joins TRBV2 and TRBJ2-3, with TRBD2 identical over 12 bases. Germline V CDR1 and CDR2: SNHLY, FYNNEI. Trimming at V came to 2 bases and at J to 4 bases, leaving 4 bases not matched to a gene. The CDR3 covers 16 residues.

The chain uses TRBV10-1 and TRBJ1-1, with D unresolved. Germline V gene data show CDR1 as WNHNN and CDR2 as SYGVQD (reference sequence). CDR3 length equals 16 residues. The V gene lost 3 bases and the J gene lost 6 bases, with 20 bases spanning the gap. The CDR3 loop reads CASSDPPFSDSPEAFF. DNA for the CDR3: TGCGCCAGCAGTGATCCCCCTTTTTCGGATAGCCCTGAAGCTTTCTTT.

The rearrangement links TRBV5-1 to TRBJ1-3; D gene ambiguous. The germline V and J ends were trimmed by 3 bases and 7 bases, with 14 bases remaining between them. This CDR3 is 14 amino acids long. CDR1 is SGHRS, CDR2 YFSETQ, per germline. Here the CDR3 reads CASSSTTVSNTIYF. The CDR3 DNA is TGCGCCAGCAGCTCGACTACAGTTTCGAACACCATATATTTT.

This chain connects TRBV10-3 to TRBJ1-4; D is possibly TRBD1 (5 bases). The germline V gene encodes CDR1 ENHRY and CDR2 SYGVKD. The CDR3 has 16 residues. Trimming shortened V by 0 bases and J by 4 bases, and 12 bases separated the two germline ends. DNA for the CDR3: TGTGCCATCAGTGAGTCGAAAGGGACGGTTAATGAAAAACTGTTTTTT. Residues: CAISESKGTVNEKLFF.

The chain combines TRBV7-3 with TRBJ2-5; a possible D gene is TRBD2 (6 bases). V shed 0 bases and J shed 5 bases, with 7 bases lying between them. The CDR3 contains 13 residues. CDR1 is SGHTA, CDR2 FQGTGA, per germline. CDR3 residues: CASSLTGSETQYF. CDR3 nucleotides: TGTGCCAGCAGCTTAACCGGGAGTGAGACCCAGTACTTC.

The V call is TRBV7-3, the J call TRBJ2-5; D ambiguous. CDR1 is SGHTA, CDR2 FQGTGA, per germline. V shed 1 base and J shed 4 bases, with 7 bases lying between them. This CDR3 region has 13 residues. The CDR3 loop is CASSLNEGETQYF. CDR3 nucleotide sequence: TGTGCCAGCAGCTTAAATGAAGGAGAGACCCAGTACTTC. Combining the CDR3 with reference TRBV7-3 and TRBJ2-5 gives the whole variable domain GAGVSQTPSNKVTEKGKYVELRCDPISGHTALYWYRQSLGQGPEFLIYFQGTGAADDSGLPNDRFFAVRPEGSVSTLKIQRTERGDSAVYLCASSLNEGETQYFGPGTRLLVL.

This rearrangement joins TRBV18 to TRBJ1-3, with D possibly matching TRBD1 (5 bases). This CDR3 comprises 21 residues. Germline CDR1 KGHSH, CDR2 LQKENI. Deletions cut 0 bases from V and 3 bases from J, with 27 bases between. The CDR3 loop reads CASSPPGLYIAGHYGGNTIYF. The CDR3 nucleotides read TGTGCCAGCTCACCACCGGGTCTTTACATCGCAGGGCATTACGGTGGAAACACCATATATTTT.

About this clone: This specimen includes other DNA sequences encoding the same CDR3. The V and J genes are TRBV7-3 and TRBJ2-2; D gene ambiguous. The CDR3 has 13 residues. The ends were cut back, 3 bases at V and 2 bases at J, with 4 bases in the middle. Germline CDR1 is SGHTA and CDR2 is FQGTGA. This CDR3 reads CASSFPNTGELFF. In DNA, the CDR3 is TGTGCCAGCAGCTTCCCCAACACCGGGGAGCTGTTTTTT.

This clone was observed once. The identical CDR3 is also encoded by other nucleotide sequences in the sample. The CDR3 sequence: CASSLDRGGRSYNEQFF. As DNA, the CDR3 is TGTGCCAGCAGCTTGGATCGGGGAGGTAGGTCCTACAATGAGCAGTTCTTC. J is TRBJ2-1 and V is TRBV7-2, with D possibly being TRBD2 (6 bases). The V gene's germline CDR1 is SGHTA and CDR2 FQGNSA. CDR3 length equals 17 residues. V lost 3 bases, J lost 1 base, and 16 bases lay in between.

The rearrangement joins TRBV19 to TRBJ2-2, with 11 bases fitting TRBD2. The CDR3 runs 17 residues. The germline V gene has CDR1 LNHDA and CDR2 SQIVND (reference sequence). V dropped 1 base and J dropped 6; count of bases not matched to a gene: 7. The CDR3 here is CASSIGSLAGASGELFF. The CDR3 DNA follows: TGTGCCAGTAGTATAGGTTCACTAGCGGGGGCTTCCGGGGAGCTGTTTTTT.

The chain combines TRBV2 with TRBJ1-5; D is perhaps TRBD1 (5 bases). V lost 1 base to trimming and J lost 4 bases, with 11 bases between them. Germline V gene data show CDR1 as SNHLY and CDR2 as FYNNEI. The CDR3 spans 15 residues. This chain's CDR3 is CASSEEVRANQPQHF. CDR3 in DNA: TGTGCCAGCAGTGAAGAGGTCAGGGCGAATCAGCCCCAGCATTTT.

The V call is TRBV7-9, the J call TRBJ2-5; possibly TRBD1 for D (6 bases). The V gene lost 5 bases and the J gene lost 1 base, with 14 bases spanning the gap. Germline loops: CDR1 SEHNR, CDR2 FQNEAQ (reference sequence). The CDR3 extends over 15 amino acids. CDR3 sequence: CASSPPRGPQETQYF. The DNA for the CDR3 is TGTGCCAGCAGCCCCCCCAGGGGCCCCCAAGAGACCCAGTACTTC.

The rearrangement links TRBV19 to TRBJ1-6, with 9 nucleotides matching TRBD1. V shed 2 bases, J shed 9 bases, and the junction held 5 bases outside the gene matches. Germline assignment: CDR1 LNHDA and CDR2 SQIVND (reference sequence). The CDR3 is made up of 15 amino acids. CDR3 coding DNA: TGTGCCAGTAGTATATCCCGGGACAGGGTTTCACCCCTCCACTTT. Its protein product is CASSISRDRVSPLHF.

This chain joins TRBV19 and TRBJ2-5; tentative D call: TRBD2 (6 bases). Per the germline V gene, CDR1 is LNHDA and CDR2 is SQIVND (reference sequence). Trimming removed 8 bases at V and 5 bases at J, with 15 bases between. This CDR3 is built from 13 residues. In DNA form, the CDR3 reads TGTGCCAGTGCAGGTGGCGGGAAGGAGACCCAGTACTTC. Its translation is CASAGGGKETQYF.

J is TRBJ2-1 and V is TRBV7-2, with TRBD2 as a possible D gene (7 bases). Trimming took 0 bases from V and 6 from J, leaving 12 bases between them. The CDR3 has 15 amino acids. The germline V gene has CDR1 SGHTA and CDR2 FQGNSA. The CDR3 coding sequence is TGTGCCAGCAGCTTAGCGGGGGGGGCGAGCAATGAGCAGTTCTTC. Protein: CASSLAGGASNEQFF. Complete variable domain (other parts from reference TRBV7-2 and TRBJ2-1): GAGVSQSPSNKVTEKGKDVELRCDPISGHTALYWYRQSLGQGLEFLIYFQGNSAPDKSGLPSDRFSAERTGGSVSTLTIQRTQQEDSAVYLCASSLAGGASNEQFFGPGTRLTVL.

This chain connects TRBV19 to TRBJ1-4, with no clear D. V gave up 6 bases and J gave up 7 bases, with 9 bases separating them. This CDR3 is 12 amino acids long. The germline V gene encodes CDR1 LNHDA and CDR2 SQIVND (reference sequence). DNA for the CDR3: TGTGCCAGTAGCCTCCGTGGTGAAAAACTGTTTTTT. This translates into CASSLRGEKLFF.

J is TRBJ2-1 and V is TRBV18, with D unclear. The length of the CDR3 is 17 residues. The germline V and J ends were trimmed by 0 bases and 3 bases, with 15 bases remaining between them. From germline, CDR1 is KGHSH and CDR2 LQKENI. CDR3 sequence: CASSPPVDHDNYNEQFF. As DNA, the CDR3 is TGTGCCAGCTCACCACCCGTAGACCACGACAACTACAATGAGCAGTTCTTC.

This chain uses TRBV7-9 with TRBJ1-3; D gene unclear. V lost 1 base and J 4 bases, leaving 14 bases between the germline ends. The CDR3 consists of 16 residues. Per the germline V gene, CDR1 is SEHNR and CDR2 is FQNEAQ (reference sequence). The CDR3, as DNA: TGTGCCAGCAGCTTAGAAGGCCAGACTCCCGGAAACACCATATATTTT. It translates to CASSLEGQTPGNTIYF.

The V call is TRBV15, the J call TRBJ2-2; 9 bases are shared with TRBD2. J gave up 7 bases and V 0 bases, and 12 bases lay outside the gene matches. CDR3 size: 18 residues. Germline V gene lookup returns CDR1 LNHNV and CDR2 YYDKDF (reference sequence). The CDR3 nucleotides are TGTGCCACCAGCAGAGATGGGCCTAGCGGGACGAGACACGGGGAGCTGTTTTTT. Protein sequence: CATSRDGPSGTRHGELFF.

The V gene is TRBV5-8, the J gene TRBJ1-2; perhaps TRBD1 as D (6 bases). Germline V gene sequence: CDR1 SGHTS, CDR2 YDEGEE. The CDR3 consists of 16 residues. V shed 6 bases and J shed 5 bases, with 23 bases lying between them. In DNA form, the CDR3 reads TGTGCCAGCAAACGACAACAGGGATCCCTAGGATATGGCTACACCTTC. Protein: CASKRQQGSLGYGYTF.

The chain recombines TRBV6-4 with TRBJ2-6; 10 positions match TRBD2. Germline CDR1 MRHNA, CDR2 SNTAGT. The CDR3 contains 19 residues. With V trimmed by 4 bases and J by 1 base, 10 bases remained unmatched. CDR3 loop: CASSVGLAGVFSGANVLTF. CDR3 bases: TGTGCCAGCAGTGTGGGGCTAGCGGGGGTTTTTTCTGGGGCCAACGTCCTGACTTTC.

Concerning this clone: Mismatch with germline at one junction end may stem from a read error. J is TRBJ2-7 and V is TRBV5-4; unclear D gene. The CDR3 is 13 amino acids. Germline-derived CDR1 and CDR2 are SGHNT and YYREEE (reference sequence). The CDR3 DNA reads as TGTGTCAGCAGCTTGGGTTCCTCCTACGAGCAGTACTTC. Amino acids: CVSSLGSSYEQYF.

The genes are TRBV4-2 and TRBJ2-5, with D uncertain. The CDR3 extends over 13 amino acids. Trimming pared 4 bases from V and 5 bases from J, leaving 11 bases between. The germline CDR1 and CDR2 sequences are LGHNA and YNFKEQ. CDR3 nucleotide sequence: TGTGCCAGCAGCCTTAACCCTAGGGAGACCCAGTACTTC. As protein: CASSLNPRETQYF.

V is TRBV13 and J is TRBJ2-5; 8 bases match TRBD1. J was trimmed by 5 bases and V by 4 bases; bases with no gene match: 12. This CDR3 has 16 amino acids. Germline V CDR1 and CDR2: PRHDT, FYEKMQ (reference sequence). The CDR3 DNA reads TGTGCCAGCAGCTCCGCCTGGACAGGGCTGGGGGAGACCCAGTACTTC. Protein: CASSSAWTGLGETQYF. Variable domain in full (rest from reference TRBV13 and TRBJ2-5): AAGVIQSPRHLIKEKRETATLKCYPIPRHDTVYWYQQGPGQDPQFLISFYEKMQSDKGSIPDRFSAQQFSDYHSELNMSSLELGDSALYFCASSSAWTGLGETQYFGPGTRLLVL.